The T cell receptor (beta chain) described here comes from a study of blood T cell repertoires in COVID-19. About the study: In each case, the material was cDNA or gDNA derived from T cells, B-cell-depleted T cells, or PBMCs.

Method: immunoSEQ multiplex PCR; TCRdb's copy keeps in-frame clones and lacks some. Here the sample spans some 74,000 clones, 88% being singletons. From germline, CDR1 is LGHNA and CDR2 YNFKEQ. Trimming cost V 0 bases and J 5 bases, with 14 bases left between them. This CDR3 has 17 residues. The sequence was obtained from a man in his forties or fifties with acute or convalescent COVID-19. V usage is TRBV4-2 and J usage is TRBJ1-6; D is perhaps TRBD1 (5 bases). Sequencing was carried out using peripheral blood. CDR3 protein: CASSQETSGGNNSPLHF. The CDR3 coding sequence is TGTGCCAGCAGCCAAGAGACCTCCGGGGGAAATAATTCACCCCTCCACTTT.